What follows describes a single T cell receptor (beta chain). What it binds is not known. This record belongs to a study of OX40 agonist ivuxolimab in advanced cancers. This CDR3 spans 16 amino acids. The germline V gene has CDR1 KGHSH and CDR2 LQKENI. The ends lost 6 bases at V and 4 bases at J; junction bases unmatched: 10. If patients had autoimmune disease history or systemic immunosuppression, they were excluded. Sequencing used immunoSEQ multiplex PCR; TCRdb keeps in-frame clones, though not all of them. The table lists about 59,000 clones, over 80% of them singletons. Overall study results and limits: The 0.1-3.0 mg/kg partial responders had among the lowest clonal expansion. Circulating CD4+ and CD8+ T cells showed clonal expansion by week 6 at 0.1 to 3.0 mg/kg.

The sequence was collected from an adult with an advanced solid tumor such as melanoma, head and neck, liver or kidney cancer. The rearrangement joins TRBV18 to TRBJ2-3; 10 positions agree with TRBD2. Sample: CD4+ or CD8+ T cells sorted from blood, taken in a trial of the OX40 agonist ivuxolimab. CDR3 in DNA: TGTGCCAGCTCTCCCCGATGGAGCGGGAGGGCAGATACGCAGTATTTT. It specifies CASSPRWSGRADTQYF.